This T cell receptor (beta chain) emerged from a study of response to subunit inactivated influenza vaccine. Study outcomes and limitations: Every seasonal influenza vaccination brings in few new T cells, the authors suggested.

TCRdb called the RT-PCR reads again in MiXCR, with one record for every CDR3 protein. The table includes about 190,000 distinct CDR3 sequences, roughly an eighth detected once. V lost 0 bases, J lost 5 bases, and 13 bases lay in between. Per germline, CDR1 SGHVS and CDR2 FQNEAQ. CDR3 length: 15 amino acids. For this clonotype: Its target is not known.

This receptor was identified in a man aged 45-65 years who received an inactivated influenza vaccine. The chain links TRBV7-8 to TRBJ1-2, with D uncertain. Source: CD8+ T cells sorted from PBMCs, taken 4 to 6 days after vaccination. This CDR3 is CASSLAMLGWYGYTF. The CDR3 DNA sequence: TGTGCCAGCAGCTTAGCGATGCTTGGCTGGTATGGCTACACCTTC.